The rows below give T cell receptor beta chains drawn from one sample of a study of shared clonotypes between healthy human individuals. Produced via immunoSEQ multiplex PCR; TCRdb's table is partial and in-frame only. Of about 2.4 million clones in the sample, more than 85% were seen once. Sequenced input: naive CD4+ T cells from PBMCs. These receptors all stem from a man aged 18 to 29 in good health. Some clones in this sample may be carry-over from other donors' samples. Each CDR3 is given with its conserved first and last residue.

>TRBJ2-1|TRBV28|16
CASSPIKGRLGNEQFF
>TRBJ2-5|TRBV6-5|13
CASRDRSEETQYF
>TRBJ1-2|TRBV6-1|15
CASSDVGDRDYGYTF
>TRBJ2-4|TRBV21-1|17
CASSKEQGQGPKNIQYF
>TRBJ2-2|TRBV29-1|15
CSVEGQGGNTGELFF
>TRBJ2-7|TRBV5-1|14
CASSLADRSYEQYF
>TRBJ2-1|TRBV5-1|13
CASSLEIGNEQFF
>TRBJ2-7|TRBV19|16
CASSILAGGSSYEQYF
>TRBJ2-7|TRBV29-1|14
CSVEYRGQNYEQYF
>TRBJ1-5|TRBV5-1|17
CASSPPSEDRAHQPQHF
>TRBJ2-5|TRBV11-3|16
CASSTSDLGYQETQYF
>TRBJ2-1|TRBV5-8|13
CASRTSGIREQFF
>TRBJ1-3|TRBV5-1|15
CASSLAQASGNTIYF
>TRBJ2-2|TRBV5-1|13
CASSLRETGELFF
>TRBJ2-5|TRBV6-5|15
CASSYSWGLWETQYF
>TRBJ2-1|TRBV7-2|16
CASSQYVTSGRDEQFF
>TRBJ1-2|TRBV27|15
CASSWTGGNNYGYTF
>TRBJ1-1|TRBV7-9|15
CASSLDRVMNTEAFF
>TRBJ2-5|TRBV5-1|16
CASSLGGGRASETQYF
>TRBJ2-3|TRBV4-1|16
CASSRRTGANTDTQYF
>TRBJ1-1|TRBV29-1|12
CSADRGGTEAFF
>TRBJ1-5|TRBV18|16
CASSSQGAGSNQPQHF
>TRBJ1-2|TRBV19|15
CASSYVRDGNYGYTF
>TRBJ2-3|TRBV7-2|15
CASSPMGPNTDTQYF
>TRBJ1-3|TRBV28|15
CASSDDRVPGNTIYF
>TRBJ1-3|TRBV5-1|15
CASSRDVVSGNTIYF
>TRBJ2-1|TRBV4-3|16
CASSQNGGVSRNEQFF
>TRBJ2-5|TRBV9|15
CASSVEGGAAETQYF
>TRBJ1-1|TRBV11-2|14
CASSLIPGGTEAFF
>TRBJ1-1|TRBV19|13
CASDRGRGSEAFF
>TRBJ1-2|TRBV28|16
CASSARTGTLKEGYTF
>TRBJ2-3|TRBV7-3|14
CASSFGGPTDTQYF
>TRBJ1-3|TRBV9|15
CASSPMTGTGNTIYF
>TRBJ2-6|TRBV10-2|14
CASRPPGEANVLTF
>TRBJ2-7|TRBV5-1|16
CASSLVSSGSSYEQYF
>TRBJ1-4|TRBV30|13
CASDRGFGEKLFF
>TRBJ2-7|TRBV19|16
CASSINSGASRAEQYF
>TRBJ2-5|TRBV2|12
CASSVRGETQYF
>TRBJ1-1|TRBV7-2|17
CASSPGGVAGFWTEAFF
>TRBJ2-3|TRBV12-2|19
CASRQGCGLAGPSTDTQYF
>TRBJ1-3|TRBV6-6|15
CASSLWRDSGNTIYF